This T cell receptor (beta chain) was sequenced in a study of cytomegalovirus exposure and HLA in healthy donors. General study results and limits: Presence/absence analyses assumed roughly uniform sequencing depth across donors, which may not hold. Most TCR beta V segments were productive about 90% or about 30% of the time in an earlier analysis. Most TCR sequences proved rare, with some public TCRs found in many donors.

CDR3 length equals 13 residues. The germline V gene encodes CDR1 SQVTM and CDR2 ANQGSEA. Trimming cost V 7 bases and J 9 bases; bases outside gene matches: 11. PCR involved 60 Vbeta and 13 Jbeta primers. As processed by the authors: Approximately 11 million of the roughly 80 million unique TCR beta chains counted in a later analysis were shared. The assay was immunoSEQ multiplex PCR, and TCRdb's table has in-frame clones only and misses some. The DNA was the basis for D and trimming; V, J and clone size are from that table. The sample lists about 120,000 clones; more than 60% were seen once. Remarks on this clone: Its specificity is not known.

The specimen was PBMCs. The V call is TRBV29-1, the J call TRBJ2-1; 8 bases are shared with TRBD2. The sequence derives from a woman between 40 and 50 years old in good health and CMV-seronegative. CDR3 sequence: CSGGQRGFSEQFF. As DNA, the CDR3 is TGCAGCGGCGGCCAGCGGGGGTTCAGTGAGCAGTTCTTC.